This is a list of T cell receptor beta chains from one sample in a study of blood T cell repertoires in COVID-19. Method: immunoSEQ multiplex PCR; TCRdb's copy keeps in-frame clones and lacks some. The data hold about 30,000 clones, with about 90% observed a single time. The sample was peripheral blood. Source of these receptors: a man aged 50-60 years with active COVID-19. CDR3s include the opening cysteine and the closing phenylalanine or tryptophan.

>TRBV18|TRBJ2-7
CASSPRGGPAYEQYF
>TRBV28|TRBJ2-7
CASSPPTGHPTYEQYF
>TRBV2|TRBJ1-3
CASSPSRDSSSGNTIYF
>TRBV11-2|TRBJ2-5
CASSFSHGEETQYF
>TRBV7-8|TRBJ1-2
CASSLWTGGYGYTF
>TRBV18|TRBJ1-6
CASSPWTVNNSPLHF
>TRBV18|TRBJ2-5
CASSPWTKTGETQYF
>TRBV5-4|TRBJ2-7
CASSLVQGGFYEQYF
>TRBV4-1|TRBJ1-1
CASSQDRVNTEAFF
>TRBV3-1/TRBV3-2|TRBJ2-7
CASSQSGLAGAYEQYF
>TRBV10-3|TRBJ2-5
CAISSTGGAGETQYF
>TRBV15|TRBJ2-5
CATSRDGTNQETQYF
>TRBV5-1|TRBJ2-7
CASSLEPDTSYEQYF
>TRBV15|TRBJ2-3
CATSRIGTGGADTQYF
>TRBV7-9|TRBJ2-3
CASSLLSADTQYF
>TRBV5-1|TRBJ1-3
CASWDRVPGNTIYF
>TRBV11-2|TRBJ2-1
CASSLTSGRGAYNEQFF